The T cell receptor (beta chain) under discussion was sequenced for a study of T cells in Graves' hyperthyroidism and ophthalmopathy. Study-level results: Separation of ophthalmopathy from stable hyperthyroidism was achieved by a 13 V-J model.

This clonotype was detected ten times or more. The antigen is not known. Researchers amplified the TCR beta CDR3 regions from RNA transcripts. First-round RT-PCR with HTBI primers amplified the TCR CDR3 region. MiXCR, applied by TCRdb to the multiplex PCR reads, yields one record per CDR3 protein. This sample has 450,000 to 700,000 distinct CDR3 sequences, with approximately 44% found just once. V shed 0 bases and J shed 4 bases, with 10 bases lying between them. This CDR3 is 15 amino acids long. From germline, CDR1 is MNHEY and CDR2 SVGAGI. Sequencing was done on a sample of peripheral blood or thyroid tissue (not recorded which). This TCR was recovered from an adult woman with Graves' disease, either hyperthyroidism or ophthalmopathy (not recorded which). This chain uses TRBV6-5 with TRBJ1-5; weak D call: TRBD1 (5 bases). CDR3 nucleotides: TGTGCCAGCAGTTACTCCAGGGTCCCTAATCAGCCCCAGCATTTT. This gives the protein CASSYSRVPNQPQHF.